The clone carrying this T cell receptor beta chain was seen just once. The antigen is undetermined. The treatment here: oral pan-JAK inhibitor, 5-10 mg twice daily. The authors extracted RNA and reverse transcribed it into cDNA as the sequencing template. Sequencing used immunoSEQ multiplex PCR; TCRdb keeps in-frame clones, though not all of them. The table shows 150,000 or so clones, with 55% to 75% occurring only once. This CDR3 has 15 residues. V was shortened by 4 bases and J by 0 bases, with 10 bases between the two germline ends. Per germline, CDR1 SQVTM and CDR2 ANQGSEA. The sample comes from a study of CD8+ T cells in alopecia areata. Study-wide results and caveats: Scalp clonality dropped significantly under tofacitinib, as did expanded CD8+ top-100 clones. Because one nonresponder was included, the link of baseline CD8+ expansion to response is considered uncertain.

This sequence joins TRBV29-1 and TRBJ2-6; D might be TRBD1 (6 bases). The sample in question was CD4+ T cells sorted from blood, obtained at week 4, from a patient treated with tofacitinib. The sequence came from a human donor with alopecia areata. The CDR3 is CSVAGVSSGANVLTF. The CDR3, as DNA: TGCAGCGTTGCAGGGGTGAGCTCTGGGGCCAACGTCCTGACTTTC.